This TCR beta chain was documented in a study of blood T cell repertoires in COVID-19 (dated by TCRdb to 2020 to 2022). Concerning the study at large: Samples from collaborators originated in the United States, Italy and Spain and spanned both the acute and convalescent phases of COVID-19. The prospective study material was composed of cDNA or gDNA derived from T cells, B-cell-depleted T cells, or PBMCs. Subjects who had been exposed to COVID-19, were actively infected with it, or had recovered from it provided the deeply sampled blood TCRbeta repertoires that made up the dataset. A freely available public database, intended as a resource for researchers studying the immune response to SARS-CoV-2, is where the repertoires were released. Samples were obtained from the ongoing ImmuneRACE study (first 160 participants) and from some 1,300 subjects provided by 6 global collaborators. A de-identified subject ID, COVID-19 status, age in years and sex were almost always included in the sample metadata. Where available, HLA class I and class II types were taken from metadata supplied by the sample provider and were not determined by assay-based typing.

Overall study outcomes, separate from this receptor: The amount of clinical and demographic metadata varied by source and participant and was provided uncurated.

TCRbeta CDR3 regions were amplified from genomic DNA using the immunoSEQ Assay, a bias-controlled multiplex PCR. Per the source publication's procedure: Within the assay, amplification of reference gene primers was used to estimate how many nucleated cells each sample contained. Sequence reads were collapsed and filtered to measure the absolute abundance of every unique TCRbeta CDR3 rearrangement. For each sample, productive Simpson clonality was calculated by taking the square root of Simpson's diversity index across productive rearrangements. TCRdb carries this immuneACCESS record with in-frame sequences only. Its versions omit some clonotypes, under half of them owing to an unresolved V gene in the studies checked, with the rest unexplained. V and J calls and clone size are given by that table; D and trimming were obtained from the DNA. The sample table holds some 91,000 clones, of which approximately 87% were seen once. Around 10% of the sample is in the top ten clones.

CDR3 length: 13 amino acids, cysteine to phenylalanine. Only the CDR3 DNA is retained, 39 bases long and in frame from the first base. Between the V and J ends, shortened by 1 base and 2 bases respectively, the junction contains 6 bases. In the germline V gene (reference sequence), CDR1 corresponds to SEHNR and CDR2 to FQNEAQ. Comment on this clone: No cognate antigen has been identified for it. Per-base quality was not reported, and no clone a single base away is much larger than it.

Whole blood was collected in K2EDTA tubes by collaborating institutions according to the institutions' own protocols. For TCRbeta analysis, collaborators shipped samples as frozen whole blood, isolated PBMCs, or DNA extracted from either of those sample types. This TCR was sampled from a human donor in a cohort sampled during active COVID-19. Recombination connected TRBV7-9 to TRBJ2-7, and perhaps TRBD2 as D gene, on 5 matching bases. The source material was peripheral blood. The nucleotide sequence is given as TGTGCCAGCAGCTTAGGGGAGCCCTACGAGCAGTACTTC. This sequence encodes CASSLGEPYEQYF.